This T cell receptor (beta chain) was profiled in a study of blood T cell repertoires in COVID-19. Assay: immunoSEQ multiplex PCR; the TCRdb copy retains only in-frame clones and omits some. The table has around 280,000 clones, roughly 89% seen once. The CDR3 extends over 13 amino acids. The J segment lost 7 bases and the V segment lost 9 bases, leaving 6 bases of the junction unmatched. The germline gives CDR1 MNHEY, CDR2 SVGAGI. Sequences were obtained from PBMCs or T cells enriched from blood (not recorded which). The chain is built from TRBV6-5 and TRBJ2-7; 13 nucleotides align to TRBD2. The clonotype comes from a woman between 40 and 50 years old who had recovered from COVID-19. CDR3 coding DNA: TGTGCCAGTACCGGGACTAGCGGGAATGAGCAGTACTTC. This sequence encodes CASTGTSGNEQYF.